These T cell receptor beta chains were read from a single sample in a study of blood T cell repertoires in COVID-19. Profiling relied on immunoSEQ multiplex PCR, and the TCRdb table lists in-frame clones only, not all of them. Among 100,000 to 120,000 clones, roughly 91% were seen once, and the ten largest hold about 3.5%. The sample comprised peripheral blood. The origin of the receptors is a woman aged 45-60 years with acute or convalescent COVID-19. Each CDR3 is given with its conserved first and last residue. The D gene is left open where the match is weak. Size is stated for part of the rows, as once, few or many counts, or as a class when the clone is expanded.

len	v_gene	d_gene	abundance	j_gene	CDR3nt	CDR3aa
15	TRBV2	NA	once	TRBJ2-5	TGTGCCAGCAAAGGCAGGGGACAACTGGGAGAGACCCAGTACTTC	CASKGRGQLGETQYF
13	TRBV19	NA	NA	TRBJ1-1	TGTGCCAGTAGTAGAGTTAGAGACACTGAAGCTTTCTTT	CASSRVRDTEAFF
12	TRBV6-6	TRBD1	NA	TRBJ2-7	TGTGCCAGCAGTTCGGACAGGGACGAGCAGTACTTC	CASSSDRDEQYF
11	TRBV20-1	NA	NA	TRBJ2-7	TGCAGTGCTAGAGATAGACTCGAGCAGTACTTC	CSARDRLEQYF
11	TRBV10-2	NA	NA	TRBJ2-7	TGCGCCAGCAGTGTCGAGGTCGAGCAGTACTTC	CASSVEVEQYF
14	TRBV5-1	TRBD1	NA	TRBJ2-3	TGCGCCAGCAGCTTACAGGGGGTTGCAGATACGCAGTATTTT	CASSLQGVADTQYF
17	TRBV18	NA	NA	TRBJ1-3	TGTGCCAGCTCACCATTGGCCCCACGGGGCTCTGGAAACACCATATATTTT	CASSPLAPRGSGNTIYF
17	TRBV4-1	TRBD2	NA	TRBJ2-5	TGCGCCAGCAGCCAGGGAAGCGGGGGCTTGGGTCGAGAGACCCAGTACTTC	CASSQGSGGLGRETQYF
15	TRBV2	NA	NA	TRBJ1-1	TGTGCCAGCAGGGACGGTTCGGGGGTGAGCACTGAAGCTTTCTTT	CASRDGSGVSTEAFF
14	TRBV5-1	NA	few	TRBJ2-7	TGCGCCAGCAGCTTGGTCGTACAGCCCTACGAGCAGTACTTC	CASSLVVQPYEQYF
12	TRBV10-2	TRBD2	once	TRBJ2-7	TGCGCCAGCGGCGTGGGGGGGGACGAGCAGTACTTC	CASGVGGDEQYF
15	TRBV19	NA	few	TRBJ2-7	TGTGCCAGTAGTATTCGCCCAGGGGCATCCTACGAGCAGTACTTC	CASSIRPGASYEQYF
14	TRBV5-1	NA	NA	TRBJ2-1	TGCGCCAGCAGCTTGCGGACTCCCTACAATGAGCAGTTCTTC	CASSLRTPYNEQFF
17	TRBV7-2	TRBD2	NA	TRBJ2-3	TGTGCCAGCAGCTTAGTGACTAGCGGGAGGGGGGCAGATACGCAGTATTTT	CASSLVTSGRGADTQYF
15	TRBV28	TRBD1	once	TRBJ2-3	TGTGCCAGCAGTTCCTCCGGGACAGGGGCTGATACGCAGTATTTT	CASSSSGTGADTQYF
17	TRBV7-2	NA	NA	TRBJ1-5	TGTGCCAGCAGCCTGCGGGGGACCCCCCTGAGCAATCAGCCCCAGCATTTT	CASSLRGTPLSNQPQHF
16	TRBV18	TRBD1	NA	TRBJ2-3	TGTGCCAGCTCACCTTCCGGGACAGGGGGTTTTGATACGCAGTATTTT	CASSPSGTGGFDTQYF
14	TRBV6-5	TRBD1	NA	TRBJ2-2	TGTGCCAGCAGTTACCGGGACAGCACCGGGGAGCTGTTTTTT	CASSYRDSTGELFF
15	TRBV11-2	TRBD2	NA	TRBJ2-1	TGTGCCAGCAGCTCGGGGACTAGGCCCTACAATGAGCAGTTCTTC	CASSSGTRPYNEQFF
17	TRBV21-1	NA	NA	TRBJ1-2	TGTGCCAGCAGCAAAGCAACCCCTCCCCGGCAGGTCTATGGCTACACCTTC	CASSKATPPRQVYGYTF
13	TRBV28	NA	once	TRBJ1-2	TGTGCCAGCAGTTGGACTGGAGCCTATGGCTACACCTTC	CASSWTGAYGYTF
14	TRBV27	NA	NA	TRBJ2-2	TGTGCCAGCAGTTTATCAGGGGACACCGGGGAGCTGTTTTTT	CASSLSGDTGELFF
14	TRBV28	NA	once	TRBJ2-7	TGTGCCAGCAGTTCCCAGGGATTAGCCTACGAGCAGTACTTC	CASSSQGLAYEQYF
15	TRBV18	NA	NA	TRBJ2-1	TGTGCCAGCTCACCACCGCTGCCGGCCCGGGGTGAGCAGTTCTTC	CASSPPLPARGEQFF
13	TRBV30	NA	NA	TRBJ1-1	TGTGCCTGGAGTACGAGGGTGAACACTGAAGCTTTCTTT	CAWSTRVNTEAFF
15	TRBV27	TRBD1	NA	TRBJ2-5	TGTGCCAGCAGTTCCTCCCGGGACAGGCAAGAGACCCAGTACTTC	CASSSSRDRQETQYF
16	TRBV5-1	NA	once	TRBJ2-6	TGCGCCAGCAGCTTGGGTGGCAGCTCTGGGGCCAACGTCCTGACTTTC	CASSLGGSSGANVLTF
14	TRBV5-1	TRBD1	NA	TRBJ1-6	TGCGCCAGCAGCTTGGACAGGGGGGACTCACCCCTCCACTTT	CASSLDRGDSPLHF
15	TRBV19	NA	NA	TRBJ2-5	TGTGCCAGTAGTATATCTGACGGGATCCAAGAGACCCAGTACTTC	CASSISDGIQETQYF
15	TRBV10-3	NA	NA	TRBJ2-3	TGTGCCATCAGTGAGGAAAGCGGGCCGGCAGATACGCAGTATTTT	CAISEESGPADTQYF
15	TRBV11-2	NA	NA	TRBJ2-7	TGTGCCAGCAGCTTAGAGACTATAGGCTCCTACGAGCAGTACTTC	CASSLETIGSYEQYF
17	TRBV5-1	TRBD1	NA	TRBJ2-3	TGCGCCAGCAGCCCTCAACCGGGACAGGGGGCTGGAAATACGCAGTATTTT	CASSPQPGQGAGNTQYF
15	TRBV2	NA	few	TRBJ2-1	TGTGCCAGCATCGATCGCCCCGGCTCCTACAATGAGCAGTTCTTC	CASIDRPGSYNEQFF
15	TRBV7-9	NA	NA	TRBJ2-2	TGTGCCAGCAGCTTAAGGTTAGCGGACACCGGGGAGCTGTTTTTT	CASSLRLADTGELFF
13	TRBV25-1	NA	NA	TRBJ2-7	TGTGCCAGCAGCTCACGGGTCCTCGACGAGCAGTACTTC	CASSSRVLDEQYF
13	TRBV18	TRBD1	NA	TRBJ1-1	TGTGCCAGCTCACAAGGACAGGGGCCTGAAGCTTTCTTT	CASSQGQGPEAFF
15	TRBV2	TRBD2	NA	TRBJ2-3	TGTGCCAGCATCCCCCAGAGCGGGAGATCAGATACGCAGTATTTT	CASIPQSGRSDTQYF
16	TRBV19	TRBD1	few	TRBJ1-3	TGTGCCAGTAGTCTCACTCGGACAGGTTTTGGAAACACCATATATTTT	CASSLTRTGFGNTIYF
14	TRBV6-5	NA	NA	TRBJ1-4	TGTGCCAGCAGCAGGACGGTCAGCGGTGAAAAACTGTTTTTT	CASSRTVSGEKLFF
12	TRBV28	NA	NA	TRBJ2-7	TGTGCCAGTACCAGGGCTCTCTACGAGCAGTACTTC	CASTRALYEQYF
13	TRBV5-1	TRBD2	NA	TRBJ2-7	TGCGCCAGCTCCTTAGCGGGGAGCTACGAGCAGTACTTC	CASSLAGSYEQYF
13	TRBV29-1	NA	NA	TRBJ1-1	TGCAGTGCTAAGTGGGGGGGTGTCACTGAAGCTTTCTTT	CSAKWGGVTEAFF